These T cell receptor beta chains were read from a single sample in a study of T-cell reconstitution after alpha-beta-depleted transplantation in children. TCRdb processed the PCR reads anew with MiXCR; each CDR3 protein has one entry. The repertoire includes 100,000 to 120,000 distinct CDR3 sequences, about 9.4% of them detected once, and around 8.2% sits in the top ten. The material sequenced was PBMCs from the stem cell graft donor, taken from the stem cell graft. Receptors originate from a human donor who donated a stem cell graft to a child with acute lymphoblastic leukemia. Both conserved end residues are part of each CDR3. A D gene is named only where the DNA matches it firmly. The listing skips clone size in some rows; elsewhere it reads once, few, many or a size class.

>TRBD1|many|TRBV6-5|TRBJ1-4
TGTGCCAGCCAACAGGGGGCTGTGGAAAAACTGTTTTTT
CASQQGAVEKLFF
>TRBD1|many|TRBV20-1|TRBJ1-4
TGCAGTGCTCTTGGGACAGCTAATGAAAAACTGTTTTTT
CSALGTANEKLFF
>-|many|TRBV5-6|TRBJ1-1
TGTGCCAGCACTTTTCGCTTTGGAGGCGGCACTGAAGCTTTCTTT
CASTFRFGGGTEAFF
>-|many|TRBV10-1|TRBJ1-1
TGCGCCAGCAGTGAAACTGGAGTGAACACTGAAGCTTTCTTT
CASSETGVNTEAFF
>-|many|TRBV7-2|TRBJ2-1
TGTGCCAGCAGCCCGACCCGGGGGCAGTTCTTC
CASSPTRGQFF
>-|many|TRBV7-8|TRBJ2-7
TGTGCCAGCAGCTCCAGGGGACCCTTCTACGAGCAGTACTTC
CASSSRGPFYEQYF
>-|many|TRBV5-6|TRBJ1-6
TGTGCCAGCAGTCGCGAGCAGGGAGGGGGTTCACCCCTCCACTTT
CASSREQGGGSPLHF
>TRBD1|many|TRBV10-2|TRBJ2-7
TGCGCCACCCGGGACAGTCCCTACGAGCAGTACTTC
CATRDSPYEQYF
>-|-|TRBV19|TRBJ1-5
TGTGCCAGTATTGGGGGAATCAATCAGCCCCAGCATTTT
CASIGGINQPQHF
>TRBD1|many|TRBV12-3/TRBV12-4|TRBJ1-6
TGTGCCAGCAGTTGGGGACAGGCCCATAATTCACCCCTCCACTTT
CASSWGQAHNSPLHF
>-|many|TRBV29-1|TRBJ1-2
TGCAGCGCCCTGACAGGTGAAAACTATGGCTACACCTTC
CSALTGENYGYTF
>TRBD2|many|TRBV6-5|TRBJ2-1
TGTGCCAGCAGTTACACTAGCGGGGGAACCTACAATGAGCAGTTCTTC
CASSYTSGGTYNEQFF
>TRBD2|many|TRBV12-3/TRBV12-4|TRBJ2-7
TGTGCCAGCAGACTCACTAGCGGGGGTTACGAGCAGTACTTC
CASRLTSGGYEQYF
>-|many|TRBV9|TRBJ1-5
TGTGCCAGCAGCGTAGATACGGGCAATCAGCCCCAGCATTTT
CASSVDTGNQPQHF
>TRBD2|many|TRBV7-7|TRBJ2-1
TGTGCTAGCAGCTTGAGAGTAGCGGGCCGGTACAATGAGCAGTTCTTC
CASSLRVAGRYNEQFF
>-|many|TRBV20-1|TRBJ1-4
TGCAGTGCTAGAGGTGAAAAACTGTTTTTT
CSARGEKLFF
>-|many|TRBV14|TRBJ2-3
TGTGCCAGCAGCCAATTAAGGGGAGAAACAGATACGCAGTATTTT
CASSQLRGETDTQYF
>-|few|TRBV7-6|TRBJ2-2
TGTGCCAGCGACCTAGGGACCACCGGGGAGCTGTTTTTT
CASDLGTTGELFF
>TRBD2|many|TRBV20-1|TRBJ2-1
TGCAGTGCTCTAGCGGGAGGGCCAGGCGAGCAGTTCTTC
CSALAGGPGEQFF
>TRBD2|many|TRBV20-1|TRBJ2-1
TGCAGTGCTAGCCCACTGAGGCTAGCGGGAGTCCACAATGAGCAGTTCTTC
CSASPLRLAGVHNEQFF
>-|many|TRBV7-8|TRBJ1-1
TGTGCCAGCAGCCAGGTACAGGGAAACACTGAAGCTTTCTTT
CASSQVQGNTEAFF
>-|-|TRBV29-1|TRBJ1-1
TGCAGCGTTGAAGCAGGGAGGAAGGACACTGAAGCTTTCTTT
CSVEAGRKDTEAFF
>TRBD1|-|TRBV6-1|TRBJ2-6
TGTGCCAGCAGTCCGGACAGGGGGCCCCTCTCTGGGGCCAACGGCCTGACTTTC
CASSPDRGPLSGANGLTF
>TRBD1|many|TRBV5-1|TRBJ2-1
TGCGCCAGCAGTGACTCGGGACAGTCCTACAATGAGCAGTTCTTC
CASSDSGQSYNEQFF
>-|many|TRBV4-1|TRBJ1-1
TGCGCCAGCAGCCAATACTATGGTTCGGCTCTGAACACTGAAGCTTTCTTT
CASSQYYGSALNTEAFF
>-|many|TRBV27|TRBJ1-5
TGTGCCAGCAGTTTGGAGTGGGCAGGTCCTTGGAATCAGCCCCAGCATTTT
CASSLEWAGPWNQPQHF
>TRBD1|many|TRBV5-1|TRBJ1-3
TGCGCCAGCCGAATGACAGGGAGCTCTGGAAACACCATATATTTT
CASRMTGSSGNTIYF
>TRBD2|many|TRBV20-1|TRBJ2-1
TGCAGCCAAGCGGGCGGGAGAGTCTACAATGAGCAGTTCTTC
CSQAGGRVYNEQFF
>-|many|TRBV7-9|TRBJ1-4
TGTGCCAGCAGCCTCATGGGACCTGCCGATGAAAAACTGTTTTTT
CASSLMGPADEKLFF
>-|many|TRBV9|TRBJ2-6
TGTGCCAGCAGCAAGTACTCTGGGGCCAACGTCCTGACTTTC
CASSKYSGANVLTF
>-|many|TRBV6-1|TRBJ2-6
TGTGCCAGCAAGGGGGGACAGCCGACCTCTGGGGCCAACGTCCTGACTTTC
CASKGGQPTSGANVLTF
>-|many|TRBV12-3/TRBV12-4|TRBJ1-2
TGTGCCAGCAGTTTCTTGAACTATGGCTACACCTTC
CASSFLNYGYTF
>-|many|TRBV20-1|TRBJ2-3
TGCAGTGCCTCGGACTATCTCACTAGCACAGATACGCAGTATTTT
CSASDYLTSTDTQYF
>TRBD2|-|TRBV19|TRBJ2-1
TGTGCCAGTAGTATAGTCGGGGGGATCTCCTACAATGAGCAGTTCTTC
CASSIVGGISYNEQFF
>-|many|TRBV6-1|TRBJ1-6
TGTGCCACTAACGTTCAGAGAGCCTCACCCCTCCACTTT
CATNVQRASPLHF
>-|many|TRBV29-1|TRBJ1-1
TGCAGCGTTCGGACCGGGTCCCGGAACACTGAAGCTTTCTTT
CSVRTGSRNTEAFF
>-|-|TRBV30|TRBJ1-6
TGTGCCTGGAAGGGGCGCTCCTATAATTCACCCCTCCACTTT
CAWKGRSYNSPLHF
>-|-|TRBV12-3/TRBV12-4|TRBJ2-5
TGTGCCAGCAGTTTTTACAGCCAAGAGACCCAGTACTTC
CASSFYSQETQYF
>TRBD1|-|TRBV4-3|TRBJ1-1
TGCGCCAGCAGCCAAGATGGACAGGGAACTCTGACGGGAACTGAAGCTTTCTTT
CASSQDGQGTLTGTEAFF
>-|few|TRBV18|TRBJ2-7
TGTGCCAGCTCACCACCGCGGCCACTACGGGGTGAGCAGTACTTC
CASSPPRPLRGEQYF
>TRBD2|many|TRBV5-1|TRBJ2-1
TGCGCCAGCAGATCCGGGACTAGCGGGACTCATGAGCAGTTCTTC
CASRSGTSGTHEQFF
>TRBD2|many|TRBV7-9|TRBJ2-7
TGTGCCAGCGGCGGGGGGGCCTACGAGCAGTACTTC
CASGGGAYEQYF
>-|many|TRBV5-8|TRBJ2-4
TGTGCCAGCAGCACCTACTATCAGGGAGACGCCAAAAACATTCAGTACTTC
CASSTYYQGDAKNIQYF
>-|few|TRBV30|TRBJ2-6
TGTGCCTGGAGGGACAACTCTGGGGCCAACGTCCTGACTTTC
CAWRDNSGANVLTF
>-|many|TRBV12-3/TRBV12-4|TRBJ2-3
TGTGCCAGCAGTTTAAACGGGAGAAACACAGATACGCAGTATTTT
CASSLNGRNTDTQYF
>-|many|TRBV5-1|TRBJ2-2
TGCGCCAGCAGAAGGACAGACGGGGAGCTGTTTTTT
CASRRTDGELFF
>TRBD1|few|TRBV4-1|TRBJ2-5
TGCGCCAGCAGCCAACTTCCGGGACAGGGGACACAAGAGACCCAGTACTTC
CASSQLPGQGTQETQYF
>-|many|TRBV29-1|TRBJ2-3
TGCAGCGTTGATCACGGGGGGCGCACAGATACGCAGTATTTT
CSVDHGGRTDTQYF
>-|many|TRBV5-1|TRBJ2-7
TGCGCCAGCAGCTTGGTCGGAGGGGCGGAGGAGCAGTACTTC
CASSLVGGAEEQYF
>TRBD1|many|TRBV20-1|TRBJ1-1
TGCAGTGCCCGGACAGGGGCAACTAACACTGAAGCTTTCTTT
CSARTGATNTEAFF
>TRBD2|many|TRBV12-3/TRBV12-4|TRBJ2-1
TGTGCCAGCAGACTAGCGGGAGCGATGGGGAATGAGCAGTTCTTC
CASRLAGAMGNEQFF
>-|many|TRBV28|TRBJ2-7
TGTGCCAGCAGTATTCCCTACGAGCAGTACTTC
CASSIPYEQYF
>TRBD2|many|TRBV9|TRBJ2-5
TGTGCCAGCAGCGTAACAGCGGGGGGCCGAGAGACCCAGTACTTC
CASSVTAGGRETQYF
>TRBD2|many|TRBV12-3/TRBV12-4|TRBJ2-7
TGTGCCAGCAGTTACGGACTAGCGGGGAACTACGAGCAGTACTTC
CASSYGLAGNYEQYF